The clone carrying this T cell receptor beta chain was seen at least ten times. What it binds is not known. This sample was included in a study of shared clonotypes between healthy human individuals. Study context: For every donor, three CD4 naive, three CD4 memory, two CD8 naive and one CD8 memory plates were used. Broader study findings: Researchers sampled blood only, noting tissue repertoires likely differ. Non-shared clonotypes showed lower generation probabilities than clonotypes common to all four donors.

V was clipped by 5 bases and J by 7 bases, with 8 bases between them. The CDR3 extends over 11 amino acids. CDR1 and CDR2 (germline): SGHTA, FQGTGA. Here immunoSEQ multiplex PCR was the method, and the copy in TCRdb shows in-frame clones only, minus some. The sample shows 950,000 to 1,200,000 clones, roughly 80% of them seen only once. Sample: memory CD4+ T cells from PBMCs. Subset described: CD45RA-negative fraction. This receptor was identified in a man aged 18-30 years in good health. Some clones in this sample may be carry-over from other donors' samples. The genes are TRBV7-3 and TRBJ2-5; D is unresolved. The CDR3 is CASSPPSTQYF. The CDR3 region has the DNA TGTGCCAGCAGCCCTCCCTCGACCCAGTACTTC.